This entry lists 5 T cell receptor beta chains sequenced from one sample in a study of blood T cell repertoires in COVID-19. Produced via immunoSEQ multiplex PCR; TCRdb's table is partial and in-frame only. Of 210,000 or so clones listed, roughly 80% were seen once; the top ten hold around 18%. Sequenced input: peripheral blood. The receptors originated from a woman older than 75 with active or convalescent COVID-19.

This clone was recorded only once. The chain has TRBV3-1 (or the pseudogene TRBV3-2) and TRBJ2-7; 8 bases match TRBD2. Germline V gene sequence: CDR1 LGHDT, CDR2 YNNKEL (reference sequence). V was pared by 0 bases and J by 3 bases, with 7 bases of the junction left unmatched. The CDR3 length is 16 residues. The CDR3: CASSQDREGKDYEQYF. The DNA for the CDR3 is TGTGCCAGCAGCCAAGATCGGGAGGGGAAAGACTACGAGCAGTACTTC.

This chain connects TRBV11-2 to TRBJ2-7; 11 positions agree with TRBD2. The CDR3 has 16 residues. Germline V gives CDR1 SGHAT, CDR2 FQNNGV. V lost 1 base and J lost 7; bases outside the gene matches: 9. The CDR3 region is CASSLVSSLAGVEQYF. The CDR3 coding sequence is TGTGCCAGCAGCTTAGTGAGCTCACTAGCGGGAGTAGAGCAGTACTTC.

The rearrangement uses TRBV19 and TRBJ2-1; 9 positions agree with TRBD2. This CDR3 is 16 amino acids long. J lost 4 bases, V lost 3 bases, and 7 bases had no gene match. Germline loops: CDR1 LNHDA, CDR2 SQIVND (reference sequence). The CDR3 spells CASSMDGTSLYNEQFF. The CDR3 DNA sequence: TGTGCCAGTAGTATGGACGGGACTAGCTTGTACAATGAGCAGTTCTTC. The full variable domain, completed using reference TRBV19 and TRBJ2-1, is DGGITQSPKYLFRKEGQNVTLSCEQNLNHDAMYWYRQDPGQGLRLIYYSQIVNDFQKGDIAEGYSVSREKKESFPLTVTSAQKNPTAFYLCASSMDGTSLYNEQFFGPGTRLTVL.

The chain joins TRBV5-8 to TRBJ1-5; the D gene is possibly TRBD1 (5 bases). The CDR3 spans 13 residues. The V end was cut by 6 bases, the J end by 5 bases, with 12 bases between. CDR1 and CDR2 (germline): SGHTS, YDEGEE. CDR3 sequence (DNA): TGTGCCAGCACCCCGTGGGGCGATCAGCCCCAGCATTTT. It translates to CASTPWGDQPQHF.

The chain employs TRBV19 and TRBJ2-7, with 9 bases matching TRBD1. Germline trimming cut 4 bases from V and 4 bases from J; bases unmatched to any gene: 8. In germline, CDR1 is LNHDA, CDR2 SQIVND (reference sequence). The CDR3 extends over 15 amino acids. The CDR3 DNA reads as TGTGCCAGTAGTAGCGGGACAGGGCGGGCGTACGAGCAGTACTTC. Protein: CASSSGTGRAYEQYF.